What follows is one T cell receptor (beta chain) and its context. Its antigen is not identified. This entry is derived from a study of identifying expanded T cells in peripheral blood. Findings and limits, study-wide: Technical replicates showed around 1.3 changed clones; roughly two weeks around 15; four weeks 19.

TCRdb's copy holds only in-frame clones and misses some; the assay was immunoSEQ multiplex PCR. This table has 91,000 or so clones, about nine tenths appearing once. J was trimmed by 5 bases and V by 10 bases; bases with no gene match: 10. Germline values: CDR1 SGHAT, CDR2 FQNNGV. The CDR3 is made up of 14 amino acids. The sequence came from a person between 18 and 75 years old in good health. This chain connects TRBV11-2 to TRBJ2-2; 7 bases agree with TRBD2. Input material: blood. DNA for the CDR3: TGTGCCATCGGATCCGGGGGGTTTACCGGGGAGCTGTTTTTT. Translated, it gives CAIGSGGFTGELFF.